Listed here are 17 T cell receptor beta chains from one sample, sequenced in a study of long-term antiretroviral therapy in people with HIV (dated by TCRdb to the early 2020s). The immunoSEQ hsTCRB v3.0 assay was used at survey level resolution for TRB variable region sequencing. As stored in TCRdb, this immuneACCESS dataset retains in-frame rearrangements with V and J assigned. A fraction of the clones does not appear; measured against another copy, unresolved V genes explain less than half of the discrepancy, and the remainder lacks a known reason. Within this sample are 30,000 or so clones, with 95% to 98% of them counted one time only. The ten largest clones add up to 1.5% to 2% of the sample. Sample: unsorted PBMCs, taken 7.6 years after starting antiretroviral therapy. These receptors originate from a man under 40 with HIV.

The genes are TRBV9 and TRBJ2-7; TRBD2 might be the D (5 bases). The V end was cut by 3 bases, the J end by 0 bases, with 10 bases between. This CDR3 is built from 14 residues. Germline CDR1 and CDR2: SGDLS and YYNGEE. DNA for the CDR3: TGTGCCAGCAGCGCTCGGGGTTTCTCCTACGAGCAGTACTTC. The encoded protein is CASSARGFSYEQYF.

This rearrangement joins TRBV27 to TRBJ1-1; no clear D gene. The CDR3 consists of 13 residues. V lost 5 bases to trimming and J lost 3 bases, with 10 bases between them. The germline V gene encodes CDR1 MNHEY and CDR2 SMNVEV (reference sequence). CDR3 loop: CASSRGRDTEAFF. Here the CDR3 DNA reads TGTGCCAGCAGTCGAGGGAGGGACACTGAAGCTTTCTTT.

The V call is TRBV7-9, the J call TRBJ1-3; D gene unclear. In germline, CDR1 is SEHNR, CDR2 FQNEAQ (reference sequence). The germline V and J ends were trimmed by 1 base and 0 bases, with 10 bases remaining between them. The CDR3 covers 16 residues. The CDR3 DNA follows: TGTGCCAGCAGCTTAGTCCTAGGGCACTCTGGAAACACCATATATTTT. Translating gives CASSLVLGHSGNTIYF. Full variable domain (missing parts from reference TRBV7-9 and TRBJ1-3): DTGVSQNPRHKITKRGQNVTFRCDPISEHNRLYWYRQTLGQGPEFLTYFQNEAQLEKSRLLSDRFSAERPKGSFSTLEIQRTEQGDSAMYLCASSLVLGHSGNTIYFGEGSWLTVV.

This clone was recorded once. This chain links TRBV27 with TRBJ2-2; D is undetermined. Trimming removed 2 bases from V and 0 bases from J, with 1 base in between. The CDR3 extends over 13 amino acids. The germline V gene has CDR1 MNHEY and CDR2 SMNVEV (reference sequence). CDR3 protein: CASSLANTGELFF. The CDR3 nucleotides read TGTGCCAGCAGTTTAGCGAACACCGGGGAGCTGTTTTTT.

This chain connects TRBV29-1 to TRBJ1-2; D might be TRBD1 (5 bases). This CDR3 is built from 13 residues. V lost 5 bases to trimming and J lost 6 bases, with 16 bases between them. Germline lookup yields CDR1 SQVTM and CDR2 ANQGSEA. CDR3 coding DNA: TGCAGCGTTTCCTTGAGGGGCAGGGATGGCTACACCTTC. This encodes CSVSLRGRDGYTF.

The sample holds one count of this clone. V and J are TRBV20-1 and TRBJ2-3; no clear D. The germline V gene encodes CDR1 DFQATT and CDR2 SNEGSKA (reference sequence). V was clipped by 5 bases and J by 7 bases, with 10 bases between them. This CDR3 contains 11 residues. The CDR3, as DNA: TGCAGTGCTTATAGTACAAATACGCAGTATTTT. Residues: CSAYSTNTQYF.

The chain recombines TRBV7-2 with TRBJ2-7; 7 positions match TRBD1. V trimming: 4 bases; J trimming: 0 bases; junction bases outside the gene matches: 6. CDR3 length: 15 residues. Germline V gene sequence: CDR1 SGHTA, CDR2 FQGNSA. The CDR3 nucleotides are TGTGCCAGCAGCTACAGGGGTCGAAGCTCCTACGAGCAGTACTTC. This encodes CASSYRGRSSYEQYF.

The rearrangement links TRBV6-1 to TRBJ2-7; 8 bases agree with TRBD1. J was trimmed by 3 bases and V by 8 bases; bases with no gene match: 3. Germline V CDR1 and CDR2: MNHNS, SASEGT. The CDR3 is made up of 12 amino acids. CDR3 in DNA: TGTGCCAGCTTTACAGGGGGCTACGAGCAGTACTTC. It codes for CASFTGGYEQYF.

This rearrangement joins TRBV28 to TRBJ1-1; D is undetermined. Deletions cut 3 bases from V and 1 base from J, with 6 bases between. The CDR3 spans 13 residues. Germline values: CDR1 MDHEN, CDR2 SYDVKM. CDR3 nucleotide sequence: TGTGCCAGCAGTTTCGGACGGAACACTGAAGCTTTCTTT. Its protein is CASSFGRNTEAFF.

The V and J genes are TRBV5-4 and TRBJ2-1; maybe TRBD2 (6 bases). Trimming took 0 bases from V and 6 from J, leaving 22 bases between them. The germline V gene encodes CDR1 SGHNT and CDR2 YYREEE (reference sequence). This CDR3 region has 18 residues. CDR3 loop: CASSLAGTPSKTRNEQFF. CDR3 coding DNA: TGTGCCAGCAGCTTGGCCGGGACTCCGAGTAAGACCCGCAATGAGCAGTTCTTC.

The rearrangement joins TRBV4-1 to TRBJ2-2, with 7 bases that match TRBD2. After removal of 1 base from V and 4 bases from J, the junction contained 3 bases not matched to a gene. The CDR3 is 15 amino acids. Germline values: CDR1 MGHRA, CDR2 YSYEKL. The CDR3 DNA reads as TGCGCCAGCAGCCAAGGGGGGGGACCCACCGGGGAGCTGTTTTTT. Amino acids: CASSQGGGPTGELFF.

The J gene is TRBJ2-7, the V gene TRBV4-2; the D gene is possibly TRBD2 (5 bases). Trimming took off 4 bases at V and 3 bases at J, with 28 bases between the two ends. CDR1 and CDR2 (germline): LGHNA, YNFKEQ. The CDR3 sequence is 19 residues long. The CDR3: CASSPAGIGERVLYYEQYF. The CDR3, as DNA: TGTGCCAGCAGCCCCGCTGGGATCGGGGAGAGAGTTTTATACTACGAGCAGTACTTC.

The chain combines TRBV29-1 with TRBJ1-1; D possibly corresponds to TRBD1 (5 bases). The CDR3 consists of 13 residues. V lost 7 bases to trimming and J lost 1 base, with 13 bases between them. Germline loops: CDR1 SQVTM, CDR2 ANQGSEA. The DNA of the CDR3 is TGCAGCGCCTCAGGGTTCAGGAACACTGAAGCTTTCTTT. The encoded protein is CSASGFRNTEAFF.

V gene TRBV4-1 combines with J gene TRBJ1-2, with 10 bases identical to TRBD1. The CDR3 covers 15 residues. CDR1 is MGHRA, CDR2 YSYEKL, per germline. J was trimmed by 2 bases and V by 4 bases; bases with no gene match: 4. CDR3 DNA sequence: TGCGCCAGCAGCCCCGGGACAGGGGTAAACTATGGCTACACCTTC. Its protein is CASSPGTGVNYGYTF.

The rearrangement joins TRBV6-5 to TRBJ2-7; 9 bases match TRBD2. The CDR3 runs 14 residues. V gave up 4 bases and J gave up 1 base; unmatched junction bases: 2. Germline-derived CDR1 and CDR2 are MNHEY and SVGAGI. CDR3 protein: CASSSSGKSYEQYF. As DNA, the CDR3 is TGTGCCAGCAGTTCTAGCGGGAAATCCTACGAGCAGTACTTC.

CDR3 sequence (DNA): TGCGCCAGCAGCTTGGGTGGCAGGGTTTACTACGAGCAGTACTTC. Translating gives CASSLGGRVYYEQYF. This chain connects TRBV5-1 to TRBJ2-7; a possible D gene is TRBD1 (5 bases). This CDR3 comprises 15 residues. Looked up from germline, CDR1 is SGHRS and CDR2 is YFSETQ. V was pared by 0 bases and J by 3 bases, with 13 bases between.

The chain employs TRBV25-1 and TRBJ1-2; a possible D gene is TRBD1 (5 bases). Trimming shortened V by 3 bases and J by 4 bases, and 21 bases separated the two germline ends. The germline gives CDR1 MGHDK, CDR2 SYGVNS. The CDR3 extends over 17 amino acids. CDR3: CASSEDRGGGPLYGYTF. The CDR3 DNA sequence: TGTGCCAGCAGTGAGGATCGCGGGGGGGGTCCTCTCTATGGCTACACCTTC.